One and the same sample provided the 13 T cell receptor beta chains below, sequenced in a study of T-cell reconstitution after alpha-beta-depleted transplantation in children. This sample's TCRbeta library carried unique molecular identifier barcodes. MiXCR was run by TCRdb on the PCR reads, yielding one entry per CDR3 protein. Of 7,500 to 10,000 distinct CDR3 sequences listed, roughly 12% were seen once; the top ten hold about half. The sequencing here drew on PBMCs, mostly from graft donor cells, taken 60 days after TCRalphabeta/CD19-depleted stem cell transplant. Source of these receptors: a patient between 2 and 9 years old who had a stem cell transplant for inherited bone marrow failure, so the T cells may come from the graft donor.

This clonotype was seen ten or more times. The chain links TRBV20-1 to TRBJ2-1; D perhaps matches TRBD2 (5 bases). The germline V gene encodes CDR1 DFQATT and CDR2 SNEGSKA (reference sequence). Deletions cut 5 bases from V and 5 bases from J, with 16 bases between. CDR3 size: 14 residues. The CDR3 sequence is CSAPTSRLNNEQFF. In nucleotides, the CDR3 is TGCAGTGCTCCCACTAGTAGGTTAAACAATGAGCAGTTCTTC.

Many counts were recorded for this clonotype. For the CDR3, the DNA is TGTGCCATCAAGAGAACTAGCGGCTACAATGAGCAGTTCTTC. Protein: CAIKRTSGYNEQFF. The rearrangement joins TRBV10-3 to TRBJ2-1; 8 bases align to TRBD2. This CDR3 has 14 residues. J lost 3 bases, V lost 7 bases, and 5 bases had no gene match. The germline CDR1 and CDR2 sequences are ENHRY and SYGVKD.

The chain joins TRBV7-9 to TRBJ1-4; perhaps TRBD1 as D (6 bases). The CDR3 length is 14 residues. V was trimmed by 5 bases and J by 3 bases, leaving 10 bases between them. Germline lookup yields CDR1 SEHNR and CDR2 FQNEAQ (reference sequence). This CDR3 is CASSLRTANEKLFF. The CDR3 bases are TGTGCCAGCAGCCTCCGGACAGCTAATGAAAAACTGTTTTTT.

This clonotype was observed many times. The rearrangement uses TRBV20-1 and TRBJ1-4, with a tentative D call TRBD1 (5 bases). There are 13 residues in the CDR3. The germline V gene has CDR1 DFQATT and CDR2 SNEGSKA (reference sequence). Trimming took off 3 bases at V and 5 bases at J, with 10 bases between the two ends. The CDR3: CSASGGVNEKLFF. In DNA, the CDR3 is TGCAGTGCTAGTGGGGGTGTGAATGAAAAACTGTTTTTT.

The chain recombines TRBV20-1 with TRBJ1-5, with D possibly being TRBD1 (5 bases). In germline, CDR1 is DFQATT, CDR2 SNEGSKA (reference sequence). This CDR3 comprises 16 residues. CDR3 amino acids: CRGLVRGASGNQPQHF. The DNA of the CDR3 is TGCAGGGGCCTGGTGAGGGGCGCGTCCGGCAATCAGCCCCAGCATTTT.

Only a few counts were recorded for this clonotype. This chain connects TRBV7-9 to TRBJ2-7; 10 bases are shared with TRBD1. The CDR3 contains 15 residues. Germline V CDR1 and CDR2: SEHNR, FQNEAQ (reference sequence). V was pared by 0 bases and J by 9 bases, with 8 bases of the junction left unmatched. The CDR3 loop reads CASSLAGQGYFRQYF. CDR3 coding DNA: TGTGCCAGCAGCTTAGCGGGACAGGGGTATTTTCGGCAGTACTTC. Full variable domain (missing parts from reference TRBV7-9 and TRBJ2-7): DTGVSQNPRHKITKRGQNVTFRCDPISEHNRLYWYRQTLGQGPEFLTYFQNEAQLEKSRLLSDRFSAERPKGSFSTLEIQRTEQGDSAMYLCASSLAGQGYFRQYFGPGTRLTVT.

This chain uses TRBV19 with TRBJ1-5; possibly TRBD1 for D (5 bases). The CDR3 consists of 16 residues. V lost 6 bases and J lost 0, with 15 bases in between. The V gene's germline CDR1 is LNHDA and CDR2 SQIVND (reference sequence). Here the CDR3 reads CASSHLGHYSNQPQHF. In DNA, the CDR3 is TGTGCCAGTAGCCACCTTGGACATTATAGCAATCAGCCCCAGCATTTT.

This clonotype was observed at least ten times. The chain has TRBV7-9 and TRBJ2-4; D uncertain. Trimming removed 5 bases from V and 7 bases from J, with 6 bases in between. This CDR3 has 11 residues. Germline-derived CDR1 and CDR2 are SEHNR and FQNEAQ (reference sequence). The CDR3: CASSRLNIQYF. CDR3 coding DNA: TGTGCCAGCAGCCGACTTAACATTCAGTACTTC.

This clonotype has a count of ten or more. This chain joins TRBV6-5 and TRBJ1-1, with 8 positions matching TRBD1. Germline V gene sequence: CDR1 MNHEY, CDR2 SVGAGI. The CDR3 loop spans 16 amino acids. V dropped 8 bases and J dropped 0; count of bases not matched to a gene: 11. DNA of the CDR3: TGTGCCAGCCGGGACAGGATAGCTATACTGAACACTGAAGCTTTCTTT. It encodes CASRDRIAILNTEAFF.

This clonotype was observed at least ten times. V usage is TRBV3-1 and J usage is TRBJ2-7, with 11 bases matching TRBD2. This CDR3 has 13 amino acids. Germline lookup yields CDR1 LGHDT and CDR2 YNNKEL (reference sequence). V lost 4 bases, J lost 4 bases, and 0 bases stayed unmatched. The CDR3 DNA follows: TGTGCCAGCAGCCGACTAGCGGGATACGAGCAGTACTTC. Protein product: CASSRLAGYEQYF.

The CDR3 DNA reads TGTGCCTGGCCCTTCGGCGGGAGGGCCTACAATGAGCAGTTCTTC. Encoded protein: CAWPFGGRAYNEQFF. J is TRBJ2-1 and V is TRBV2, with 9 bases that match TRBD2. Trimming took 11 bases from V and 2 from J; bases not matched to a gene: 10. Germline values: CDR1 SNHLY, CDR2 FYNNEI. The CDR3 totals 15 residues.

As for this clonotype: An end of the junction differs from the germline gene, which may be a read error. The CDR3 region has the DNA TGCGCCAGCGGACTAGCGGGGGCGGGAGAGAGCCAGTACTTC. Protein product: CASGLAGAGESQYF. V gene TRBV5-1 combines with J gene TRBJ2-5; 13 bases match TRBD2. The CDR3 spans 14 residues. Germline V CDR1 and CDR2: SGHRS, YFSETQ.

In its sample, this clonotype was seen many times. The rearrangement uses TRBV4-1 and TRBJ1-1; D remains unclear. CDR1 is MGHRA, CDR2 YSYEKL, per germline. V was clipped by 1 base and J by 2 bases, with 2 bases between them. This CDR3 is 12 amino acids long. DNA for the CDR3: TGCGCCAGCAGCCAAGTAAACACTGAAGCTTTCTTT. It codes for CASSQVNTEAFF.